The 6 T cell receptor beta chains given below trace back to one sample, sequenced in a study of blood T cells in healthy people across ages. A second about 6 to 12 cycle PCR used barcoded and J-beta primers. TCRdb re-derived calls from the 5' RACE reads in MiXCR, one entry per CDR3 protein. The table has some 1.5 million distinct CDR3 sequences, 28% seen once. The source material was blood. Receptors were obtained from a young woman in good health.

Comments on this clonotype: The junction and the germline gene differ at one end; a read error may be behind it. The chain recombines TRBV7-6 with TRBJ2-5; the D gene is possibly TRBD2 (5 bases). This CDR3 contains 13 residues. Germline V gives CDR1 SGHVS, CDR2 FNYEAQ. The CDR3 region is CASSLKPGETRYF. The CDR3 DNA sequence: TGTGCCAGCAGCTTAAAGCCCGGGGAGACCCGGTACTTC.

V usage is TRBV2 and J usage is TRBJ2-5, with 8 nucleotides matching TRBD1. The CDR3 length is 14 residues. V lost 7 bases and J lost 5; bases outside the gene matches: 9. Germline CDR1 and CDR2: SNHLY and FYNNEI. The CDR3 nucleotides are TGTGCCAGCATGGACAGGGTTTCCGGGGAGACCCAGTACTTC. This gives the protein CASMDRVSGETQYF.

This clonotype was picked up a small number of times. The chain joins TRBV20-1 to TRBJ1-2; no firm D call. The V and J ends lost 0 bases and 6 bases respectively, with 8 bases between them. The CDR3 spans 12 residues. Germline V gene lookup returns CDR1 DFQATT and CDR2 SNEGSKA (reference sequence). The CDR3 DNA reads as TGCAGTGCTAGAGATGGGGAGAATGGCTACACCTTC. Translation: CSARDGENGYTF.

J is TRBJ1-1 and V is TRBV7-9, with 8 bases lining up with TRBD1. Trimming removed 5 bases from V and 0 bases from J; junction bases left unmatched: 11. Germline V gene data show CDR1 as SEHNR and CDR2 as FQNEAQ (reference sequence). The CDR3 is 17 amino acids. CDR3 DNA: TGTGCCAGCAGCCAGTGGGGCGGGACAGGAATGAACACTGAAGCTTTCTTT. Protein: CASSQWGGTGMNTEAFF.

This clonotype was detected ten times or more. Compared with germline, one end of the junction differs, possibly owing to a read error. The chain joins TRBV20-1 to TRBJ2-5; D tentatively reads TRBD1 or TRBD2 (5 bases each). CDR1 and CDR2 (germline): DFQATT, SNEGSKA (reference sequence). CDR3 length: 14 residues. The CDR3 here is CSATKEGIAKTQYF. As DNA, the CDR3 is TGCAGTGCTACAAAAGAGGGGATTGCGAAGACTCAGTACTTC.

This clonotype was observed a handful of times. V gene TRBV27 combines with J gene TRBJ1-4; D is unresolved. The CDR3 sequence is 13 residues long. V lost 8 bases and J lost 0, with 7 bases in between. Looked up from germline, CDR1 is MNHEY and CDR2 is SMNVEV (reference sequence). This chain's CDR3 is CASASATNEKLFF. The DNA of the CDR3 is TGTGCCAGCGCCAGTGCAACTAATGAAAAACTGTTTTTT.